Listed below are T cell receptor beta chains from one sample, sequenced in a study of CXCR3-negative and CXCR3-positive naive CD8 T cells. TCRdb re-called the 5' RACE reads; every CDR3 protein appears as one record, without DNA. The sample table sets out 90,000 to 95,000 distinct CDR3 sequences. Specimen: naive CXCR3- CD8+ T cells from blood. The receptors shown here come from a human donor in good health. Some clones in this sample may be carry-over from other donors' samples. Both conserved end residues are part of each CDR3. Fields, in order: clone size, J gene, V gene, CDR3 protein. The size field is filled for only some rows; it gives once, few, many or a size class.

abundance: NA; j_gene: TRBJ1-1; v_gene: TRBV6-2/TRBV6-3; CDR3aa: CASSYSRGGTEAFF
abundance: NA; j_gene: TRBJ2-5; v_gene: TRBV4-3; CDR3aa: CASSQARGMETQYF
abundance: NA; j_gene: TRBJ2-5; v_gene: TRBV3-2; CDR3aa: CASSQDPASRDGQYF
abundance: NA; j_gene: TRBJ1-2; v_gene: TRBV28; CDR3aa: CASREHGAYGYTF
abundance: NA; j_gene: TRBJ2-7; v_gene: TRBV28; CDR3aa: CASSRGLDRSYEQYF
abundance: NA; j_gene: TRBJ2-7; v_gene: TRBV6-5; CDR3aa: CASSRGTTASYEQYF
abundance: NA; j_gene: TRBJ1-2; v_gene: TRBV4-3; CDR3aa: CASSPDMGYGYTF
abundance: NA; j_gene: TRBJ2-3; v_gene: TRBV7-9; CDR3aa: CASGSPEGRATDTQYF
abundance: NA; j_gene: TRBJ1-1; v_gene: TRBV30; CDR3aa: CAWDLMGNTEAFF
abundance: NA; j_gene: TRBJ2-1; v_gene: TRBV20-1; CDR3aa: CSAHREVSSLSYNEQFF
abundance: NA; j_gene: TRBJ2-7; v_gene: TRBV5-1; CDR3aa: CASSLSPDYEQYF
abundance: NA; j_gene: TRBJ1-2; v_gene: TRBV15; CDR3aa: CATSRVGDGYTF
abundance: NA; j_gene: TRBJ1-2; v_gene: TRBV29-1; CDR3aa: CSVEISGGYGYTF
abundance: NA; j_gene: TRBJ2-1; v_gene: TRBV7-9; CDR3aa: CASSLGLGREHNEQFF
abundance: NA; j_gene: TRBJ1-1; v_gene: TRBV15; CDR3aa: CATSSDRDLNTEAFF
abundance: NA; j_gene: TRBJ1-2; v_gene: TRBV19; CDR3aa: CASRTQRQDGYTF
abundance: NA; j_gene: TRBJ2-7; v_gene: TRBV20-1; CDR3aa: CSAGPLSGRRNEQYF
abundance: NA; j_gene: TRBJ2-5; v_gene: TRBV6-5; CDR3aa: CASSLDRGLGETQYF
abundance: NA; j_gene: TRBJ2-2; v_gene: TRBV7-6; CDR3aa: CASSPPKIDRVGTGELFF
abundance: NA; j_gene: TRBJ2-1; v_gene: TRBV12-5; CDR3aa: CASGFYTGGSYNEQFF
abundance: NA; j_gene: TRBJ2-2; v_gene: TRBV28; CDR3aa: CASSRPRQGNTGELFF
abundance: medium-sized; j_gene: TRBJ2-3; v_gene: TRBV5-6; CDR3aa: CASTQTEDTQYF
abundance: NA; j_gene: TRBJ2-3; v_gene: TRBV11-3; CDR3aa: CASSPTSSPELTDTQYF
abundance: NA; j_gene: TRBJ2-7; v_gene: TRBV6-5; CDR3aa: CASSPRPGVSEQYF
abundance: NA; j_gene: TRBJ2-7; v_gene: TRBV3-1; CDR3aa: CASSHPVGSGSYEQYF
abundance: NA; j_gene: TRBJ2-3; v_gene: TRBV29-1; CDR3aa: CSVSDRLTDTQYF
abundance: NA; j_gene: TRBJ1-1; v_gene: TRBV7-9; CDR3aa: CASSWGNTEAFF
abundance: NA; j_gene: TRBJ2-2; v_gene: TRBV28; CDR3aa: CASSFNAFTGTTGELFF
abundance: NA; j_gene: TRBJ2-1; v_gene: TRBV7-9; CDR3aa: CASSPRTGGTMSQQFF
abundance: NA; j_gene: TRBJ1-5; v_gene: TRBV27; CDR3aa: CASSSTPSNQPQHF
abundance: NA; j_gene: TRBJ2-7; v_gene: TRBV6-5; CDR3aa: CASSLTGPHEQYF
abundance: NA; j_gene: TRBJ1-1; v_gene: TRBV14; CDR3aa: CASSPALDTEAFF
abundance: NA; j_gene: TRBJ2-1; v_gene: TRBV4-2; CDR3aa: CASSQGGPYLDYNEQFF
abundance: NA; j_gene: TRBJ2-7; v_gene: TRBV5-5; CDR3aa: CASSAPDRELYEQYF
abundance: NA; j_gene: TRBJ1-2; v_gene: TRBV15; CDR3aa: CATSRDAPNYGYTF
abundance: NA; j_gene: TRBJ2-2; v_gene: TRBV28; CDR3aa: CASSGHRDRYSVNTGELFF
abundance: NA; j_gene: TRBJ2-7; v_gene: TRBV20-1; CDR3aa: CSARVHERGDWYEQYF
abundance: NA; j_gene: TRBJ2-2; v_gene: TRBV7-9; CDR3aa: CASSLEKHRDNTGELFF
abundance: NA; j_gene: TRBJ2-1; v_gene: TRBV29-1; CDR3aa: CSDRGGVRFNEQFF
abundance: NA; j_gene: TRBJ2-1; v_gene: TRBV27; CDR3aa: CASSGGFSYNEQFF
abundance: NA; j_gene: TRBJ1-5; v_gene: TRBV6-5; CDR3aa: CASSYSKWGRVHF
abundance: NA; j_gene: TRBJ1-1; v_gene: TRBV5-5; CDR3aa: CASSTGSGQGYTEAFF
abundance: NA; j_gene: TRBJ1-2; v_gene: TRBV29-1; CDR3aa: CSVEDQNYGYTF
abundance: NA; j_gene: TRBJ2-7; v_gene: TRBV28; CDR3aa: CASSTPGAIYEQYF
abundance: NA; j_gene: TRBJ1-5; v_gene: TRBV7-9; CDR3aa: CASSQTEDMQPQHF
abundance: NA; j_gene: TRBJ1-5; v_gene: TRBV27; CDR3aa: CASSSSRTQPQHF
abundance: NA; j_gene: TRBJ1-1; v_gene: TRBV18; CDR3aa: CASSPPFAHWMNTGAFF
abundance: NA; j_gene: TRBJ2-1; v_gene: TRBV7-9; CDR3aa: CASSLARVGDEQFF